Listed below are T cell receptor beta chains from one sample, sequenced in a study of blood T cells in healthy people across ages. TCRdb passed the 5' RACE reads through MiXCR, listing each CDR3 protein once. The sample has roughly 800,000 distinct CDR3 sequences, 20% to 30% seen once. The data were also submitted as part of a second study, on T cells of mothers and their children.

Specimen: blood. These receptors came from a boy aged 10-17 years in good health. CDR3s include the opening cysteine and the closing phenylalanine or tryptophan. Size tells how often a clone was seen (once, few, many) or the class of an expanded clone, and some rows leave it out.

J gene: TRBJ2-1; clone size: few; V gene: TRBV20-1; CDR3 protein: CSAHRTGADVKQFF
J gene: TRBJ2-6; clone size: .; V gene: TRBV12-3/TRBV12-4; CDR3 protein: CASSDPWRANVLTF
J gene: TRBJ1-2; clone size: few; V gene: TRBV7-9; CDR3 protein: CASSPETAARDGYTF
J gene: TRBJ2-6; clone size: few; V gene: TRBV15; CDR3 protein: CATSIQSGANVLTF
J gene: TRBJ2-1; clone size: .; V gene: TRBV5-6; CDR3 protein: CASHPRGGDYNEQFF
J gene: TRBJ2-1; clone size: .; V gene: TRBV27; CDR3 protein: CASSFVSGGEQFF
J gene: .; clone size: few; V gene: TRBV2; CDR3 protein: CASSEVRTGSYEQYF
J gene: TRBJ2-2; clone size: few; V gene: TRBV27; CDR3 protein: CASSLVVSYTGELFF
J gene: TRBJ2-5; clone size: .; V gene: TRBV6-6; CDR3 protein: CASSYSRGSWETQYF
J gene: TRBJ1-2; clone size: .; V gene: TRBV3-1; CDR3 protein: CASSAGGSSEGYTF
J gene: TRBJ2-7; clone size: few; V gene: TRBV20-1; CDR3 protein: CSARGSPRTGGTYEQYF
J gene: TRBJ2-5; clone size: once; V gene: TRBV4-1; CDR3 protein: CASSQDRLAGAETQYF
J gene: TRBJ1-2; clone size: many; V gene: TRBV12-3/TRBV12-4; CDR3 protein: CASSWDYGYTF
J gene: TRBJ2-5; clone size: few; V gene: TRBV9; CDR3 protein: CASSGLGLLQETQYF
J gene: TRBJ2-1; clone size: .; V gene: TRBV2; CDR3 protein: CASNGRVYNEQFF
J gene: TRBJ2-1; clone size: .; V gene: TRBV20-1; CDR3 protein: CSASVATNEQFF
J gene: .; clone size: few; V gene: TRBV7-2; CDR3 protein: CASSAGGTSFNEQFF
J gene: TRBJ1-1; clone size: .; V gene: TRBV7-3; CDR3 protein: CASSLTGGDRGNTEAFF
J gene: TRBJ2-3; clone size: few; V gene: TRBV11-2; CDR3 protein: CASSPRRVTDTQYF
J gene: TRBJ1-2; clone size: few; V gene: TRBV15; CDR3 protein: CATSSRNGYGYTF
J gene: TRBJ2-5; clone size: .; V gene: TRBV29-1; CDR3 protein: CSVEGTGIQETQYF
J gene: .; clone size: few; V gene: TRBV5-1; CDR3 protein: CASSLNEGNEQFF